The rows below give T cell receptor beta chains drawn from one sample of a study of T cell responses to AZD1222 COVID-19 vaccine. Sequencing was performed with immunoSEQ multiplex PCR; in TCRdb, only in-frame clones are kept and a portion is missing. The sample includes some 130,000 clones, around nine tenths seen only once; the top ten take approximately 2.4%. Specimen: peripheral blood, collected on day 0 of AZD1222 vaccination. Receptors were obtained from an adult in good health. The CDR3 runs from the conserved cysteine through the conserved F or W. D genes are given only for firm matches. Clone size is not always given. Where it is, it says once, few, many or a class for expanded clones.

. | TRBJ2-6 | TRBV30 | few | CAWSVQGFAGANVLTF | TGTGCCTGGAGTGTACAGGGTTTTGCTGGGGCCAACGTCCTGACTTTC
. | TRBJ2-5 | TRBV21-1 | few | CASSPGSSRTGGETQYF | TGTGCCAGCAGCCCCGGTTCCAGTAGGACAGGGGGGGAGACCCAGTACTTC
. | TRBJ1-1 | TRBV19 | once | CASSISNTEAFF | TGTGCCAGTAGTATATCGAACACTGAAGCTTTCTTT
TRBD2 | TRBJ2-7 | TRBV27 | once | CASSFRGTSGRTAYEQYF | TGTGCCAGCAGTTTTAGGGGGACTAGCGGGAGGACGGCCTACGAGCAGTACTTC
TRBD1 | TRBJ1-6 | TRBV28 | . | CASSLGQGANNSPLHF | TGTGCCAGCAGTTTAGGGCAGGGGGCGAACAATTCACCCCTCCACTTT
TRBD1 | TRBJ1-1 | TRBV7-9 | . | CASSWDRGSTEAFF | TGTGCCAGCAGCTGGGACAGGGGATCCACTGAAGCTTTCTTT
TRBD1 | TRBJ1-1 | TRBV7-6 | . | CASSLDQGAAWNTEAFF | TGTGCCAGCAGCTTAGACCAGGGGGCAGCTTGGAACACTGAAGCTTTCTTT
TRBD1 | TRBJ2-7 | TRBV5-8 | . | CASSPWVRGNEQYF | TGTGCCAGCAGCCCGTGGGTCAGGGGGAACGAGCAGTACTTC
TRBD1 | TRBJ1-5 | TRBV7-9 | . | CASSVGGMVDQPQHF | TGTGCCAGCAGCGTAGGGGGCATGGTGGATCAGCCCCAGCATTTT
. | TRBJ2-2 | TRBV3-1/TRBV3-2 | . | CASSQGPPANTGELFF | TGTGCCAGCAGCCAAGGACCACCCGCGAACACCGGGGAGCTGTTTTTT
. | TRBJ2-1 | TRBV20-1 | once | CSGAAYNEQFF | TGCAGCGGAGCGGCCTACAATGAGCAGTTCTTC
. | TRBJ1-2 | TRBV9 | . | CASTPGGGVDYGYTF | TGTGCCAGCACCCCGGGGGGGGGAGTGGACTATGGCTACACCTTC
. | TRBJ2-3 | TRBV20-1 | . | CSARGGDTQYF | TGCAGTGCCAGGGGAGGGGATACGCAGTATTTT
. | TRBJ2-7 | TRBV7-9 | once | CASNQGGGTDAFEQYF | TGTGCCAGCAACCAGGGGGGAGGGACTGACGCCTTCGAGCAGTACTTC
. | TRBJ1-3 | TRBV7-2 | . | CASSWSRAGNTIYF | TGTGCCAGCAGTTGGTCGCGGGCTGGAAACACCATATATTTT
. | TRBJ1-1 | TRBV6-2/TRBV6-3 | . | CASSYARNTEAFF | TGTGCCAGCAGTTACGCCAGGAACACTGAAGCTTTCTTT
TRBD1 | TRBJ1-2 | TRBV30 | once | CAWRQTTGENYGYTF | TGTGCCTGGAGGCAAACGACAGGGGAGAACTATGGCTACACCTTC
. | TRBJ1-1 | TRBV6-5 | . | CASSRTLDTEAFF | TGTGCCAGCAGTAGGACGTTGGACACTGAAGCTTTCTTT
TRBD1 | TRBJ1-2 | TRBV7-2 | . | CASSFGQGARYGYTF | TGTGCCAGCAGCTTCGGACAGGGGGCCCGTTATGGCTACACCTTC
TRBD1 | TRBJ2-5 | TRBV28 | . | CASSPGGTQETQYF | TGTGCCAGCAGTCCAGGGGGTACTCAAGAGACCCAGTACTTC
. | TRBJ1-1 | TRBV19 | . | CASSMTMNTEAFF | TGTGCCAGTAGTATGACCATGAACACTGAAGCTTTCTTT
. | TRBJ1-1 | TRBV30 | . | CAWSQGGEAFF | TGTGCCTGGAGTCAAGGGGGGGAAGCTTTCTTT
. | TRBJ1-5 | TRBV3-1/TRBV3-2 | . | CASSQGLLPNQPQHF | TGTGCCAGCAGCCAAGGGCTTTTGCCGAATCAGCCCCAGCATTTT
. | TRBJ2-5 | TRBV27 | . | CASSSPTETQYF | TGTGCCAGCAGTTCTCCCACGGAGACCCAGTACTTC
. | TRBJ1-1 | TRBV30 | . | CAWSVQSSAEAFF | TGTGCCTGGAGTGTACAAAGTAGCGCTGAAGCTTTCTTT
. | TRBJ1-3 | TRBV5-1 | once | CASSLESGSGNTIYF | TGCGCCAGCAGCTTGGAATCGGGTTCTGGAAACACCATATATTTT
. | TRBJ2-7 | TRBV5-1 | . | CASRLGGGRYEQYF | TGCGCCAGCAGGTTGGGGGGCGGGAGATACGAGCAGTACTTC
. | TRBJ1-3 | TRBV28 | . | CASSFRSGAGNTIYF | TGTGCCAGCAGTTTCAGATCGGGGGCCGGAAACACCATATATTTT
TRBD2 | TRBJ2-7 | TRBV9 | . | CASSAGLFAGGTYEQYF | TGTGCCAGCAGCGCCGGCCTATTCGCGGGAGGAACCTACGAGCAGTACTTC
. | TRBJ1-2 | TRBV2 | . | CASNRGGSDVYGYTF | TGTGCCAGCAATCGGGGGGGCTCGGACGTTTATGGCTACACCTTC
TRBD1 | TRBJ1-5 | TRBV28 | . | CASSLGARGGQPQHF | TGTGCCAGCTCCCTTGGGGCCAGGGGGGGTCAGCCCCAGCATTTT
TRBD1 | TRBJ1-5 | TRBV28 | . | CASSSPGGDQPQHF | TGTGCCAGCAGTTCCCCAGGGGGCGACCAGCCCCAGCATTTT
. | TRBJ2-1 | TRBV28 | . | CASAGGGTPTYNEQFF | TGTGCCAGCGCCGGGGGTGGGACTCCTACCTACAATGAGCAGTTCTTC
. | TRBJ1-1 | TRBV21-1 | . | CASSKWGTEAFF | TGTGCCAGCAGCAAATGGGGCACTGAAGCTTTCTTT
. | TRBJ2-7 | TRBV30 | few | CACTPGTAAGEQYF | TGTGCCTGTACCCCCGGGACCGCCGCGGGGGAGCAGTACTTC
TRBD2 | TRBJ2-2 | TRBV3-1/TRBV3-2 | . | CASSRGLAGDSAGELFF | TGTGCCAGCAGCAGGGGACTAGCGGGAGATAGCGCCGGGGAGCTGTTTTTT
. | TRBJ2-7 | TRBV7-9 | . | CASSPGQFPSYEQYF | TGTGCCAGCAGCCCAGGACAGTTCCCCTCCTACGAGCAGTACTTC
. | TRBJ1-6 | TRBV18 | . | CASSLTGGYNSPLHF | TGTGCCAGCTCACTTACGGGGGGCTATAATTCACCCCTCCACTTT
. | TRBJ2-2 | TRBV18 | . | CASSQVGNTGELFF | TGTGCCAGCTCACAGGTTGGGAACACCGGGGAGCTGTTTTTT